These 24 T cell receptor delta chains came from one sample sequenced in a study of γδ T cells in repeated Plasmodium falciparum infection. TCRdb reanalysed the multiplex PCR reads with CATT. The table includes 80,000 to 95,000 delta-chain clones, almost 1.5% detected once. Gammadelta T cells were flow-sorted from PBMC into Vgamma9/Vdelta2+ and Vdelta2-negative populations for bulk analysis. Sequences were obtained from gamma-delta T cells from blood. These receptors were taken from a pool of human donors (malaria-infected and uninfected, not separated).

This clone was picked up a small number of times. The protein held in TCRdb is that of a much larger clone and does not match this DNA's translation at residue 7, likely because of a read error; the protein shown is translated from the DNA. The chain joins TRDV1 to TRDJ2; D remains ambiguous. TCRdb carries no J gene annotation; the J gene was assigned here by matching the DNA with germline. CDR1 TSWWSYY and CDR2 QGS come from the germline V gene. The CDR3 is made up of 14 amino acids. V lost 4 bases, J lost 7 bases, and 13 bases lay in between. The CDR3 coding sequence is TGTGCTCTTGGGGGCTCCAGATCGATAGCACAACTCTTCTTT. This codes for CALGGSRSIAQLFF.

In its sample, this clone was seen many times. The chain uses TRDV1 and TRDJ1; a weak D match, TRDD3 (6 bases). CDR1 and CDR2 (germline): TSWWSYY, QGS. This CDR3 is 21 amino acids long. The V gene lost 3 bases and the J gene lost 3 bases, with 32 bases spanning the gap. CDR3 coding DNA: TGTGCTCTTGGGGAGGGTGCCTTCAACCTCTGGGGATTGGCGGTTCCCGATAAACTCATCTTT. It encodes CALGEGAFNLWGLAVPDKLIF.

This clone was found many times. The genes are TRDV2 and TRDJ1, with 7 positions matching TRDD3. Here the J gene was assigned by germline matching of the DNA, as TCRdb has none. J was trimmed by 0 bases and V by 3 bases; bases with no gene match: 15. The length of the CDR3 is 18 residues. Germline V CDR1 and CDR2: GEAIGNYY, EKD. The CDR3 DNA sequence: TGTGCCTGTGACGGGGTACTGGGGATGCGCCCGTACACCGATAAACTCATCTTT. This sequence encodes CACDGVLGMRPYTDKLIF.

This clone was seen a handful of times. A far larger clone is one nucleotide away, so this likely arose from a read error. The sample contains more than one DNA sequence encoding this CDR3. The V and J genes are TRDV1 and TRDJ3; D is perhaps TRDD3 (6 bases). In germline, CDR1 is TSWWSYY, CDR2 QGS. The CDR3 loop spans 19 amino acids. Here the CDR3 DNA reads TGTGCTCTTGGGAAGCCCTGGGGCCTCAGCTCCTGGGACACCCGGCAGATGTTTTTC. Its protein is CALGKPWGLSSWDTRQMFF.

In its sample, this clone was seen many times. The protein recorded in TCRdb matches a much larger clone and deviates from this DNA's translation at residue 11, suggesting a read error; the protein here is obtained by translating the DNA. The CDR3, as DNA: TGTGCCTGTGACTCATTACTGGGGGATACGTGCACCGATAAACTCATCTTT. Amino acids: CACDSLLGDTCTDKLIF. The chain carries TRDV2 and TRDJ1; 13 positions agree with TRDD3. V was clipped by 3 bases and J by 1 base; unmatched bases: 7. The CDR3 contains 17 residues. The germline V gene has CDR1 GEAIGNYY and CDR2 EKD.

This clone showed up just a few times. A far larger clone is one base from this, pointing to a likely read error. The sample contains more than one DNA sequence encoding this CDR3. The J segment was not called; the V segment is TRDV1; the table's D call, TRDD3, was not checked against the DNA. CDR3 length: 21 amino acids. Germline V gene data show CDR1 as TSWWSYY and CDR2 as QGS. The CDR3 DNA reads as TGTGCTCTTGGGGAACTGTCCCTACGGGGGTGGGGGAGTGCTTTGACAGCACAACTCTTTTTT. Translation: CALGELSLRGWGSALTAQLFF.

Only a few counts were recorded for this clone. The mismatch at residue 9 between this DNA's translation and the TCRdb protein of a much larger clone likely reflects a read error; the protein shown is translated from the DNA. The chain is built from TRDV1 and TRDJ1, with D uncertain. V was clipped by 2 bases and J by 4 bases, with 32 bases between them. The germline V gene has CDR1 TSWWSYY and CDR2 QGS. CDR3 length equals 21 residues. CDR3 coding DNA: TGTGCTCTTGGGGAAGCTACGTTTGGAGGGGTTTGGAGGGGCCAAAGCGATAAACTCATCTTT. Residues: CALGEATFGGVWRGQSDKLIF.

This clone was recorded at least ten times. A far larger clone is one base from this, pointing to a likely read error. Other DNA variants within this sample encode the same CDR3. This sequence joins TRDV3 and TRDJ1; no definite D call. Trimming took off 1 base at V and 3 bases at J, with 27 bases between the two ends. The CDR3 has 18 amino acids. CDR1 and CDR2 from the germline V gene are TVYSNPD and GDNSRS (reference sequence). This chain's CDR3 is CAFMDSRSAERRADKLIF. For the CDR3, the DNA is TGTGCCTTTATGGATTCGAGGAGCGCCGAGCGCAGAGCCGATAAACTCATCTTT.

Points on this clone: A far larger clone differs by one base, so this is likely a read error. Other DNA sequences in this sample translate to the same CDR3. J is TRDJ2 and V is TRDV2, with TRDD3 matching 13 bases. TCRdb carries no J gene annotation; the J gene was assigned here by matching the DNA with germline. The CDR3 loop spans 16 amino acids. V lost 2 bases and J lost 3; bases outside the gene matches: 2. In germline, CDR1 is GEAIGNYY, CDR2 EKD. The CDR3, as DNA: TGTGCCTGTGACAGACTGGGGGATACGCTGACAGCACAACTCTTCTTT. Its protein product is CACDRLGDTLTAQLFF.

About this clone itself: TCRdb has a much larger clone's protein, which differs at residue 9 from the translation of this DNA, likely because of a read error; what is shown is the protein translated from the DNA. This chain connects TRDV2 to TRDJ1; 8 positions match TRDD3. The J gene, not given by TCRdb, was assigned here from a germline match of the nucleotide sequence. The junction had 11 bases not matched to a gene; V was cut back by 3 bases and J by 3 bases. This CDR3 has 16 residues. Germline CDR1 GEAIGNYY, CDR2 EKD. The CDR3 DNA follows: TGTGCCTGTGACGCCTTACTGGGGGGTACGCCCGATAAACTCATCTTT. Its protein product is CACDALLGGTPDKLIF.

The J gene is TRDJ2, the V gene TRDV1; 7 positions agree with TRDD3. TCRdb leaves out the J gene; it was filled in here by matching the DNA to germline. Looked up from germline, CDR1 is TSWWSYY and CDR2 is QGS. There are 18 residues in the CDR3. V gave up 3 bases and J gave up 4 bases; unmatched junction bases: 14. The CDR3 DNA reads as TGTGCTCTTGGGGACGCTGTCTACTGGGGATCCCCGACAGCACAACTCTTCTTT. Its translation: CALGDAVYWGSPTAQLFF.

This clone has only a few counts. A far larger clone is a single base away, which makes a read error likely. This sample also contains other DNA sequences that code for the same CDR3. The V and J genes are TRDV1 and TRDJ1; D is unclear. With 2 bases removed from V and 5 bases from J, the gap between germline ends came to 15 bases. CDR1 TSWWSYY and CDR2 QGS come from the germline V gene. The CDR3 has 15 amino acids. The CDR3 DNA sequence: TGTGCTCTTGGGGAAGTTGTAGTCCGCTCAGATAAACTCATCTTT. Translated, it gives CALGEVVVRSDKLIF.

Details on this clone: TCRdb attributes to this sequence the protein of a much larger clone, which differs from the DNA translation at residue 7; a read error is likely, and the protein displayed is translated from the DNA. The chain has TRDV2 and TRDJ1; TRDD3 might be the D (5 bases). This CDR3 comprises 14 residues. V was clipped by 3 bases and J by 2 bases, with 12 bases between them. In germline, CDR1 is GEAIGNYY, CDR2 EKD. The CDR3 region is CACDRGVKTDKLIF. The CDR3 DNA is TGTGCCTGTGACCGGGGGGTTAAGACCGATAAACTCATCTTT.

Remarks on this clone: A far larger clone is one nucleotide away, so this likely arose from a read error. This CDR3 is also generated by other DNA sequences in the sample. This rearrangement joins TRDV2 to TRDJ1; 9 positions match TRDD3. The CDR3 is 18 amino acids. Germline CDR1 reads GEAIGNYY; CDR2 reads EKD. CDR3 amino acids: CACDTVQRGYAGSDKLIF. The CDR3 DNA sequence: TGTGCCTGTGACACCGTTCAGAGGGGATACGCTGGATCCGATAAGCTCATCTTT.

This clone was counted at least ten times. The TCRdb protein, from a much larger clone, departs from this DNA's translation at residue 10, likely by read error; the protein shown derives from the DNA. The gene calls are TRDV2 and TRDJ1; the match to TRDD3 covers 11 bases. Here the J gene came from matching the DNA to germline, since TCRdb omits it. Germline CDR1 GEAIGNYY, CDR2 EKD. The CDR3 length is 14 residues. The CDR3 DNA sequence: TGTGCCTGTGACCCTGGGGGATACACCGGTAAACTCATCTTT. This gives the protein CACDPGGYTGKLIF.

A note on this clone: TCRdb has a much larger clone's protein, which differs at residue 5 from the translation of this DNA, likely because of a read error; what is shown is the protein translated from the DNA. This chain connects TRDV1 to TRDJ1; D call uncertain. Trimming removed 4 bases from V and 0 bases from J, with 15 bases in between. The CDR3 contains 16 residues. CDR1 and CDR2 from the germline V gene are TSWWSYY and QGS. For the CDR3, the DNA is TGTGCTCTTGGGGCACGGGGCCGTTTCAACACCGATAAACTCATCTTT. As protein: CALGARGRFNTDKLIF.

In its sample, this clone was seen a few times. TCRdb assigns this DNA the protein of a much larger clone, which departs from its translation at residue 12; this likely reflects a read error, and the protein shown comes from translating the DNA. Called V gene: TRDV2; the J gene was not called; the table assigns TRDD3, which was not confirmed against the DNA. CDR1 and CDR2 from the germline V gene are GEAIGNYY and EKD. This CDR3 region has 14 residues. The CDR3 region has the DNA TGTGCCTGTGACACCTTAATGGGAGAATCTAAACGCATCTTT. Amino acid sequence: CACDTLMGESKRIF.

This clone has only a few counts. The amino acid sequence in TCRdb belongs to a much larger clone and departs from this DNA's translation at residue 9, likely a sequencing read error; the sequence shown is translated from the DNA. The chain has TRDV2 and TRDJ1, with D perhaps matching TRDD3 (6 bases). This CDR3 contains 17 residues. V was shortened by 0 bases and J by 3 bases, with 19 bases between the two germline ends. Germline V gives CDR1 GEAIGNYY, CDR2 EKD. This CDR3 reads CACDTVGGNADPDKLIF. CDR3 bases: TGTGCCTGTGACACCGTAGGGGGAAACGCGGATCCCGATAAACTCATCTTT.

This chain links TRDV2 with TRDJ1; 9 nucleotides agree with TRDD3. The J gene, absent from TCRdb, was called here by matching the DNA to germline. Germline CDR1 GEAIGNYY, CDR2 EKD. This CDR3 comprises 20 residues. Trimming cost V 0 bases and J 3 bases; bases outside gene matches: 19. The CDR3 region is CACDTRHRRGIPWRADKLIF. CDR3 nucleotides: TGTGCCTGTGACACCCGGCACCGGCGGGGGATACCTTGGCGGGCCGATAAACTCATCTTT.

Notes on this clone: The protein recorded in TCRdb matches a much larger clone and deviates from this DNA's translation at residue 15, suggesting a read error; the protein here is obtained by translating the DNA. V usage is TRDV1 and J usage is TRDJ1; D might be TRDD3 (8 bases). TCRdb leaves out the J gene; it was filled in here by matching the DNA to germline. CDR1 and CDR2 from the germline V gene are TSWWSYY and QGS. This CDR3 contains 19 residues. The CDR3 protein is CALGDFLFPTAGDTGKLIF. The CDR3 DNA sequence: TGTGCTCTTGGGGACTTCCTCTTTCCTACGGCAGGGGATACCGGTAAACTCATCTTT.

In its sample, this clone was seen many times. The protein that TCRdb holds for this DNA derives from a much larger clone and differs from the translated DNA at residue 10, which likely indicates a read error; the protein shown here is translated from the DNA. Here the CDR3 DNA reads TGTGCCTGTGACCCCTGGGGGATCCCCGGTAAACTCATCTTT. Its protein product is CACDPWGIPGKLIF. V is TRDV2 and J is TRDJ1; TRDD3 agrees at 9 bases. Trimming took 3 bases from V and 7 from J; bases not matched to a gene: 8. Germline lookup yields CDR1 GEAIGNYY and CDR2 EKD. The CDR3 is 14 residues long.

In its sample, this clone was seen a few times. The protein recorded in TCRdb matches a much larger clone and deviates from this DNA's translation at residue 14, suggesting a read error; the protein here is obtained by translating the DNA. This chain links TRDV1 with TRDJ1; TRDD3 agrees at 9 bases. Because TCRdb records no J gene, it was assigned here through a match of the DNA to germline. This CDR3 has 17 amino acids. Germline loops: CDR1 TSWWSYY, CDR2 QGS. The chain's CDR3 is CALVSPGGCKDTDRLIF. The CDR3 nucleotides read TGTGCTCTCGTCTCGCCTGGGGGATGCAAAGACACCGATAGACTCATCTTT.

Details on this clone: A read error is the likely source, as a far larger clone sits one nucleotide away. Other DNA sequences of this sample code for an identical CDR3. With the J gene uncalled, the V gene is TRDV2; TRDD3 is the table's D call, not checked against the DNA. The CDR3 is 17 residues long. Germline CDR1 GEAIGNYY, CDR2 EKD. DNA for the CDR3: TGTGCCTGTGACACCGTCTCCGGGATACGAAACACCGATAAGCTCATCTTT. It yields the protein CACDTVSGIRNTDKLIF.

Points on this clone: The protein given by TCRdb reflects a much larger clone and differs at residue 10 from this DNA's translation, likely from a read error; the protein shown is the DNA's translation. This rearrangement joins TRDV2 to TRDJ1, with a weak D call TRDD3 (6 bases). In the absence of a J gene in TCRdb, the DNA was matched to germline to assign it here. Germline V CDR1 and CDR2: GEAIGNYY, EKD. The CDR3 is 23 amino acids. Between the trimmed V and J ends, which lost 3 bases and 4 bases, there was a span of 41 bases. In DNA, the CDR3 is TGTGCCTGTGACCCCGTAAAAGGACCATCCCCGCGTACTGGGCGGAAGGAGGTCGATAAACTCATCTTT. It translates to CACDPVKGPSPRTGRKEVDKLIF.